Presented here are 17 T cell receptor beta chains from one specimen sequenced in a study of neurological immune-mediated disorders. TCRdb analysed the 5' RACE reads with MiXCR anew, one entry per CDR3 protein. Of approximately 82,000 distinct CDR3 sequences in the sample, roughly 13% were seen once. Input material: PBMCs. These receptors were collected from a woman between 45 and 60 years old in good health.

This clonotype has at least ten counts. The V and J genes are TRBV5-1 and TRBJ2-1; 10 nucleotides line up with TRBD2. This CDR3 has 15 residues. The germline gives CDR1 SGHRS, CDR2 YFSETQ. The ends lost 1 base at V and 4 bases at J; junction bases unmatched: 2. The CDR3, as DNA: TGCGCCAGCAGCTTGCGGACTAGCGGTTACAATGAGCAGTTCTTC. Translating it yields CASSLRTSGYNEQFF.

This clonotype was observed a handful of times. The V and J genes are TRBV11-3 and TRBJ2-5; the D gene could be TRBD1 or TRBD2 (6 bases each). This CDR3 comprises 16 residues. Germline V CDR1 and CDR2: SGHNT, YENEEA. Trimming stripped 2 bases from V and 6 bases from J, with 19 bases between. CDR3 bases: TGTGCCAGCAGCTTACAAACAGTAGGGGGGCTTCAGACCCAGTACTTC. Translating it yields CASSLQTVGGLQTQYF.

There are a few counts of this clonotype. Possible read error: a much larger clone is one base away. V and J are TRBV5-1 and TRBJ2-1; 9 nucleotides line up with TRBD1. This CDR3 has 14 amino acids. CDR1 SGHRS and CDR2 YFSETQ come from the germline V gene. With V trimmed by 6 bases and J by 8 bases, 9 bases remained unmatched. The DNA of the CDR3 is TGCGCCAGCATCTCATACAGGGGGCGCGATGAGCAGTTCTTC. Translated: CASISYRGRDEQFF.

This clonotype was recorded a few times. J is TRBJ2-4 and V is TRBV20-1, with 12 bases matching TRBD2. The CDR3 length is 19 residues. Per germline, CDR1 DFQATT and CDR2 SNEGSKA (reference sequence). The J segment lost 0 bases and the V segment lost 5 bases, leaving 14 bases of the junction unmatched. The CDR3 spells CSAPIPLAGGQVAKNIQYF. The CDR3 bases are TGCAGTGCTCCAATCCCGCTAGCGGGGGGGCAGGTAGCCAAAAACATTCAGTACTTC.

This clonotype occurred a few times. The rearrangement uses TRBV28 and TRBJ2-1, with 10 nucleotides matching TRBD2. CDR1 and CDR2 (germline): MDHEN, SYDVKM. The V gene end was trimmed by 11 bases and the J gene end by 4 bases; junction bases not matched to a gene: 8. The CDR3 consists of 14 residues. The CDR3 coding sequence is TGTGCCTCCCGAGGAGCGGGAGGGTACAATGAGCAGTTCTTC. Amino acids: CASRGAGGYNEQFF.

This clonotype was observed a handful of times. The CDR3 loop reads CASSEARELFF. The CDR3 coding sequence is TGTGCCAGCAGTGAAGCGAGGGAGCTGTTTTTT. The chain has TRBV6-1 and TRBJ2-2; D gene ambiguous. Trimming cost V 0 bases and J 9 bases, with 2 bases left between them. CDR3 length: 11 amino acids. From germline, CDR1 is MNHNS and CDR2 SASEGT.

Ten or more counts support this clonotype. The rearrangement joins TRBV20-1 to TRBJ1-2; 8 bases match TRBD1. The CDR3 has 14 amino acids. V was pared by 4 bases and J by 4 bases, with 8 bases of the junction left unmatched. Germline loops: CDR1 DFQATT, CDR2 SNEGSKA (reference sequence). The CDR3 here is CSATLRDRSYGYTF. The CDR3 nucleotides read TGCAGTGCTACTCTCCGGGACAGGTCCTATGGCTACACCTTC.

The V gene is TRBV5-1, the J gene TRBJ2-1; D may match TRBD1 or TRBD2 (7 bases each). This CDR3 contains 15 residues. Germline lookup yields CDR1 SGHRS and CDR2 YFSETQ. In DNA, the CDR3 is TGCGTCAACAGCTTGGTCAGGGGGGGTCACAATGAGCAGTTCTTC. Translating it yields CVNSLVRGGHNEQFF.

This clonotype was counted at least ten times. The genes are TRBV28 and TRBJ2-3; the match to TRBD2 covers 9 bases. Germline trimming cut 11 bases from V and 0 bases from J; bases unmatched to any gene: 9. This CDR3 is built from 15 residues. The germline V gene encodes CDR1 MDHEN and CDR2 SYDVKM. CDR3: CAGRAGGASTDTQYF. CDR3 bases: TGTGCCGGAAGAGCGGGGGGAGCTAGCACAGATACGCAGTATTTT.

As to this clonotype: Relative to the germline gene, one junction end is altered; a read error may explain this. The gene calls are TRBV20-1 and TRBJ2-3; 11 nucleotides align to TRBD2. Germline loops: CDR1 DFQATT, CDR2 SNEGSKA (reference sequence). The CDR3 covers 19 residues. CDR3 residues: CSVRVPSGGIWSGADTQYF. CDR3 nucleotides: TGCAGTGTTAGAGTGCCTAGCGGGGGGATATGGTCGGGAGCAGATACGCAGTATTTT.

This clonotype came up many times. As DNA, the CDR3 is TGTGCCACGGAGCCCCAGCATTTT. Translated, it gives CATEPQHF. The genes are TRBV28 and TRBJ1-5; D call uncertain. Per the germline V gene, CDR1 is MDHEN and CDR2 is SYDVKM. CDR3 length equals 8 residues. V lost 10 bases and J 8 bases, leaving 3 bases between the germline ends.

At least ten counts were recorded for this clonotype. The rearrangement links TRBV6-5 to TRBJ1-1, with 11 bases fitting TRBD1. Trimming cost V 6 bases and J 4 bases; bases outside gene matches: 10. The CDR3 contains 16 residues. Germline assignment: CDR1 MNHEY and CDR2 SVGAGI. The chain's CDR3 is CASRAGSGTGGTEAFF. The CDR3 DNA reads TGTGCCAGCAGAGCGGGATCCGGGACAGGGGGCACTGAAGCTTTCTTT.

This clonotype has at least ten counts. V gene TRBV15 combines with J gene TRBJ2-3; the D is unclear. V was trimmed by 1 base and J by 3 bases, leaving 2 bases between them. CDR1 is LNHNV and CDR2 is YYDKDF in the germline V gene (reference sequence). The CDR3 length is 12 residues. The DNA of the CDR3 is TGTGCCACCAGCAGAGGTACAGATACGCAGTATTTT. This gives the protein CATSRGTDTQYF.

In its sample, this clonotype was seen a few times. The V and J genes are TRBV5-1 and TRBJ2-1, with 8 bases fitting TRBD2. The CDR3 is 22 residues long. CDR1 is SGHRS, CDR2 YFSETQ, per germline. With V trimmed by 6 bases and J by 5 bases, 31 bases remained unmatched. DNA for the CDR3: TGCGCCAGCAACCTGGCGGGCTGGCCAGTCAGTCGGCCTAGGCGGGGGGACAATGAGCAGTTCTTC. The encoded protein is CASNLAGWPVSRPRRGDNEQFF.

This clonotype rates as medium-sized (0.01 to 0.1%). V usage is TRBV29-1 and J usage is TRBJ2-7; 7 nucleotides line up with TRBD1. The CDR3 covers 13 residues. Germline V gene sequence: CDR1 SQVTM, CDR2 ANQGSEA. V gave up 7 bases and J gave up 6 bases; unmatched junction bases: 12. CDR3 coding DNA: TGCAGCGCCCGGCCGCGACAGGGACGCGAGCAGTACTTC. This sequence encodes CSARPRQGREQYF.

The V gene is TRBV20-1, the J gene TRBJ2-1; D tentatively reads TRBD1 or TRBD2 (5 bases each). CDR1 and CDR2 (germline): DFQATT, SNEGSKA (reference sequence). Deletions cut 1 base from V and 6 bases from J, with 19 bases between. The CDR3 sequence is 16 residues long. The CDR3: CSARGPWDGGLNEQFF. For the CDR3, the DNA is TGCAGTGCTAGAGGCCCCTGGGACGGAGGCCTCAATGAGCAGTTCTTC.

There are many counts of this clonotype. The chain has TRBV20-1 and TRBJ1-1; D not resolved. V was clipped by 3 bases and J by 2 bases, with 4 bases between them. The CDR3 runs to 11 residues. CDR1 is DFQATT and CDR2 is SNEGSKA in the germline V gene (reference sequence). CDR3 residues: CSASRNTEAFF. The CDR3 bases are TGCAGTGCTAGTAGAAACACTGAAGCTTTCTTT.